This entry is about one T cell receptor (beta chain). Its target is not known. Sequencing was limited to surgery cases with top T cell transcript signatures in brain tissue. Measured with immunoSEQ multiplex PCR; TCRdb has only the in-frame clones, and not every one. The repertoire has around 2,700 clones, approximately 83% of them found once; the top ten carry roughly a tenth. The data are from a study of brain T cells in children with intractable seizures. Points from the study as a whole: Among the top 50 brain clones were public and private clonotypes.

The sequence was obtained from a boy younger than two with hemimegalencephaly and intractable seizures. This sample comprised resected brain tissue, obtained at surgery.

The CDR3, as DNA: TGTGCCAGCAGCCAAGATCCTGGACAGGGGTATAGGGAGCAGTTCTTC. It encodes CASSQDPGQGYREQFF. The rearrangement links TRBV14 to TRBJ2-1, with 9 bases identical to TRBD1. J was trimmed by 10 bases and V by 0 bases; bases with no gene match: 10. The germline gives CDR1 SGHDN, CDR2 FVKESK. The CDR3 covers 16 residues.